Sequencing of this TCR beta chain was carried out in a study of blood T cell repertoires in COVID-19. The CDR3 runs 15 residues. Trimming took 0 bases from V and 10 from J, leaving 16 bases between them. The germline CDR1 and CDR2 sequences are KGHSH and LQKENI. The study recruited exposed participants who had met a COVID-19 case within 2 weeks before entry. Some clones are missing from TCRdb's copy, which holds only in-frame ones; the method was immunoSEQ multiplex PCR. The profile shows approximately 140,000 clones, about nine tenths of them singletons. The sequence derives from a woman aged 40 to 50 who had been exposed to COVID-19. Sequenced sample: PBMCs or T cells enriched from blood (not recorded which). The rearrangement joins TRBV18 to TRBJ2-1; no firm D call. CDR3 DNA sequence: TGTGCCAGCTCACCACCCCGAGGATCCACCCCGGAGCAGTTCTTC. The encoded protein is CASSPPRGSTPEQFF.